The 10 T cell receptor beta chains below come from one sample, sequenced in a study of human T cells and chemical hapten exposure. One entry per CDR3 protein results from TCRdb running MiXCR on the RACE reads. In the table there are roughly 380,000 distinct CDR3 sequences, roughly 5% of which are singletons. The time point denotes: pre-sensitization, week 0. Indicated treatment: therapeutic diphenylcyclopropenone sensitization with weekly scalp DPC. This material consisted of whole blood, taken in connection with sensitization to the hapten diphenylcyclopropenone (DPC). These receptors all stem from a woman in her fifties or sixties with alopecia areata. Some clones in this sample may be carry-over from other donors' samples.

This clonotype was counted ten times or more. This rearrangement joins TRBV12-3 or TRBV12-4 to TRBJ2-7, with D hard to call. Trimming left V 1 base short and J 4 bases short, with 11 bases between. This CDR3 is built from 14 residues. Here the CDR3 DNA reads TGTGCCAGCAGTTTAGGGCAGGCCAGGTACGAGCAGTACTTC. Translating gives CASSLGQARYEQYF.

This clonotype was picked up a small number of times. The V gene is TRBV12-3 or TRBV12-4, the J gene TRBJ1-3; D remains unclear. There are 12 residues in the CDR3. Trimming took 8 bases from V and 4 from J, leaving 9 bases between them. For the CDR3, the DNA is TGTGCCAGCCTGCGTTTGGGAAACACCATATATTTT. Encoded protein: CASLRLGNTIYF.

The sample holds a few counts of this clonotype. The CDR3 region is CASSLTDRQETQYF. For the CDR3, the DNA is TGCGCCAGCAGCTTGACGGACAGACAAGAGACCCAGTACTTC. The chain links TRBV5-1 to TRBJ2-5; D might be TRBD1 (6 bases). Trimming took off 1 base at V and 2 bases at J, with 9 bases between the two ends. Germline V gene lookup returns CDR1 SGHRS and CDR2 YFSETQ. CDR3 length equals 14 residues. The entire variable domain, with the rest obtained from reference TRBV5-1 and TRBJ2-5, is as follows: KAGVTQTPRYLIKTRGQQVTLSCSPISGHRSVSWYQQTPGQGLQFLFEYFSETQRNKGNFPGRFSGRQFSNSRSEMNVSTLELGDSALYLCASSLTDRQETQYFGPGTRLLVL.

This clonotype was picked up many times. The V call is TRBV5-6, the J call TRBJ1-1, with no clear D. Germline-derived CDR1 and CDR2 are SGHDT and YYEEEE. Trimming took off 5 bases at V and 4 bases at J, with 9 bases between the two ends. The CDR3 is 12 residues long. The CDR3, as DNA: TGTGCCAGCAGTGGTGCCAGCACTGAAGCTTTCTTT. The encoded protein is CASSGASTEAFF.

Many counts were recorded for this clonotype. The V and J genes are TRBV7-8 and TRBJ1-5; TRBD1 is a possible D gene (6 bases). V was shortened by 0 bases and J by 2 bases, with 11 bases between the two germline ends. The CDR3 loop spans 16 amino acids. The germline gives CDR1 SGHVS, CDR2 FQNEAQ. The CDR3 sequence is CASSLAGGRGNQPQHF. CDR3 DNA: TGTGCCAGCAGCTTAGCAGGGGGACGGGGCAATCAGCCCCAGCATTTT.

The J gene is TRBJ1-2, the V gene TRBV20-1; perhaps TRBD1 as D (5 bases). The CDR3 totals 12 residues. Germline CDR1 is DFQATT and CDR2 is SNEGSKA (reference sequence). Deletions cut 0 bases from V and 7 bases from J, with 9 bases between. The CDR3 is CSARDSGGGYTF. DNA for the CDR3: TGCAGTGCTAGAGATTCGGGGGGTGGCTACACCTTC.

This clonotype was observed many times. The V and J genes are TRBV29-1 and TRBJ2-7, with 10 bases fitting TRBD1. Trimming at V came to 7 bases and at J to 2 bases, leaving 5 bases not matched to a gene. This CDR3 region has 13 residues. Germline assignment: CDR1 SQVTM and CDR2 ANQGSEA. CDR3 in amino acids: CSGTGTGAYEQYF. In nucleotides, the CDR3 is TGCAGCGGTACCGGGACAGGGGCCTACGAGCAGTACTTC.

This clonotype was detected ten times or more. The chain's CDR3 is CATSDLTSGSRNEQFF. CDR3 nucleotides: TGTGCCACCAGTGATTTGACTAGCGGGAGCCGCAATGAGCAGTTCTTC. The chain joins TRBV24-1 to TRBJ2-1, with 11 bases lining up with TRBD2. The ends lost 0 bases at V and 6 bases at J; junction bases unmatched: 3. This CDR3 is built from 16 residues. CDR1 KGHDR and CDR2 SFDVKD come from the germline V gene.

This clonotype turned up a few times. The chain joins TRBV27 to TRBJ2-7; D gene uncertain. Trimming cost V 5 bases and J 0 bases, with 14 bases left between them. CDR1 and CDR2 (germline): MNHEY, SMNVEV (reference sequence). This CDR3 contains 15 residues. The CDR3 region is CASSPSAPSSYEQYF. CDR3 nucleotides: TGTGCCAGCAGTCCCTCTGCCCCGAGCTCCTACGAGCAGTACTTC.

This clonotype was seen more than once but under ten times. The V call is TRBV6-1, the J call TRBJ1-3, with a possible D match to TRBD1 (5 bases). The CDR3 covers 15 residues. V lost 2 bases to trimming and J lost 2 bases, with 10 bases between them. Germline V gene lookup returns CDR1 MNHNS and CDR2 SASEGT. In nucleotides, the CDR3 is TGTGCCAGCAGTGAATGGGGCAGGCCTGGAAACACCATATATTTT. Its protein product is CASSEWGRPGNTIYF.